Listed here are 30 T cell receptor beta chains from one sample, sequenced in a study of post-analysis software for immune sequencing data. Overall study results and limits: Five TRBV segments, including TRBV5-6, TRBV5-1 and TRBV20-1, were more frequent in patients than controls.

Antigens of these TCRs are unknown. cDNA libraries of TCR beta carried unique molecular identifiers. Each CDR3 protein gets one entry after TCRdb re-called the PCR reads with MiXCR. The table includes roughly 730,000 distinct CDR3 sequences, 25% to 30% detected once. Specimen: blood. The receptor source for this set is a girl aged 5-17 years with multiple sclerosis.

The sample holds a few counts of this clonotype. The gene calls are TRBV7-9 and TRBJ2-7; D gene unclear. Germline CDR1 SEHNR, CDR2 FQNEAQ (reference sequence). The CDR3 is 14 amino acids. The V gene lost 5 bases and the J gene lost 6 bases, with 17 bases spanning the gap. The CDR3 DNA reads as TGTGCCAGCAGCCAAACCGGGCCCTACCCCGAGCAGTACTTC. Residues: CASSQTGPYPEQYF.

The chain is built from TRBV14 and TRBJ1-3; D gene ambiguous. The V and J ends lost 5 bases and 4 bases respectively, with 3 bases between them. Germline CDR1 SGHDN, CDR2 FVKESK. This CDR3 is built from 11 residues. The CDR3 region has the DNA TGTGCCAGCAGCACCGGAAACACCATATATTTT. This encodes CASSTGNTIYF. Drawing the rest from reference TRBV14 and TRBJ1-3, the complete variable domain is EAGVTQFPSHSVIEKGQTVTLRCDPISGHDNLYWYRRVMGKEIKFLLHFVKESKQDESGMPNNRFLAERTGGTYSTLKVQPAELEDSGVYFCASSTGNTIYFGEGSWLTVV.

The CDR3 loop is CASSYSTSDNQPQHF. CDR3 DNA: TGTGCCAGCAGTTACTCCACGTCCGATAATCAGCCCCAGCATTTT. The genes are TRBV6-6 and TRBJ1-5, with D uncertain. The germline gives CDR1 MNHNY, CDR2 SVGAGI (reference sequence). The CDR3 contains 15 residues. V shed 0 bases and J shed 4 bases, with 10 bases lying between them.

This clonotype was counted between two and nine times. The chain combines TRBV10-3 with TRBJ2-5; TRBD2 agrees at 15 bases. Germline trimming cut 4 bases from V and 1 base from J; bases unmatched to any gene: 4. This CDR3 is built from 17 residues. Per the germline V gene, CDR1 is ENHRY and CDR2 is SYGVKD. The CDR3: CAISVGTSGGIQETQYF. The CDR3, as DNA: TGTGCCATCAGTGTCGGGACTAGCGGGGGGATCCAAGAGACCCAGTACTTC.

The genes are TRBV5-1 and TRBJ1-1, with D possibly being TRBD1 (5 bases). Germline CDR1 is SGHRS and CDR2 is YFSETQ. The germline V and J ends were trimmed by 7 bases and 6 bases, with 16 bases remaining between them. This CDR3 has 13 amino acids. The CDR3 protein is CASREGPPSEAFF. DNA for the CDR3: TGCGCCAGCCGAGAGGGACCACCTTCTGAAGCTTTCTTT.

This clonotype appeared a few times. The chain carries TRBV3-1 and TRBJ1-1; D call uncertain. CDR3 length: 14 amino acids. Germline CDR1 and CDR2: LGHDT and YNNKEL (reference sequence). V lost 0 bases and J lost 3, with 8 bases in between. For the CDR3, the DNA is TGTGCCAGCAGCCAAGATGCCGTACACACTGAAGCTTTCTTT. This codes for CASSQDAVHTEAFF.

About this clonotype itself: This may be a read error, as it is one base from a much larger clone. The rearrangement joins TRBV7-2 to TRBJ2-4, with 9 bases lining up with TRBD1. The V gene end was trimmed by 6 bases and the J gene end by 9 bases; junction bases not matched to a gene: 6. From germline, CDR1 is SGHTA and CDR2 FQGNSA. This CDR3 has 13 amino acids. The CDR3: CASSPGQGIIQYF. The CDR3 DNA sequence: TGTGCCAGCAGTCCAGGACAGGGGATCATTCAGTACTTC.

The J gene is TRBJ1-6, the V gene TRBV6-1; unclear D gene. V shed 1 base and J shed 3 bases, with 4 bases lying between them. The CDR3 runs 14 residues. Germline CDR1 MNHNS, CDR2 SASEGT. The CDR3 spells CASSEVDYNSPLHF. In DNA, the CDR3 is TGTGCCAGCAGTGAAGTGGACTATAATTCACCCCTCCACTTT.

This chain joins TRBV6-5 and TRBJ2-6, with no clear D. This CDR3 has 16 amino acids. Germline CDR1 is MNHEY and CDR2 is SVGAGI. The V end lost 7 bases, the J end lost 0 bases, and 13 bases lay between the germline ends. The chain's CDR3 is CASTNKVLSGANVLTF. The CDR3 bases are TGTGCCAGCACCAACAAGGTTCTCTCTGGGGCCAACGTCCTGACTTTC.

The genes are TRBV6-5 and TRBJ2-1; tentative D call: TRBD2 (7 bases). The CDR3 length is 14 residues. CDR1 is MNHEY, CDR2 SVGAGI, per germline. V was pared by 7 bases and J by 6 bases, with 16 bases between. The CDR3 reads CASTSAGAFNEQFF. Here the CDR3 DNA reads TGTGCCAGCACCTCTGCGGGGGCGTTCAATGAGCAGTTCTTC.

This clonotype was seen only a few times. The chain links TRBV3-1 to TRBJ1-5; no firm D call. Trimming took off 1 base at V and 6 bases at J, with 7 bases between the two ends. This CDR3 region has 13 residues. CDR1 is LGHDT and CDR2 is YNNKEL in the germline V gene (reference sequence). This CDR3 is CASSQVKGQPQHF. The CDR3 DNA reads TGTGCCAGCAGCCAAGTGAAGGGTCAGCCCCAGCATTTT.

The chain recombines TRBV7-9 with TRBJ2-3; D could derive from TRBD1 or TRBD2 (5 bases each). Trimming stripped 10 bases from V and 4 bases from J, with 18 bases between. CDR1 and CDR2 (germline): SEHNR, FQNEAQ (reference sequence). The CDR3 consists of 14 residues. The CDR3 nucleotides are TGTGCCACCCCTAAAGAAGAGGGGCCAGATACGCAGTATTTT. Protein: CATPKEEGPDTQYF.

This clonotype has only a few counts. J is TRBJ1-1 and V is TRBV29-1; D uncertain. This CDR3 has 12 amino acids. Looked up from germline, CDR1 is SQVTM and CDR2 is ANQGSEA. V gave up 4 bases and J gave up 2 bases, with 8 bases separating them. The CDR3 region has the DNA TGCAGCGTTGCCGGGTTTAACACTGAAGCTTTCTTT. Amino acid sequence: CSVAGFNTEAFF.

V gene TRBV10-3 combines with J gene TRBJ1-5; possibly TRBD1 for D (6 bases). Trimming removed 5 bases from V and 3 bases from J, with 11 bases in between. Germline V gene sequence: CDR1 ENHRY, CDR2 SYGVKD. The CDR3 length is 14 residues. The CDR3: CAISRSGDNQPQHF. The CDR3 DNA reads as TGTGCCATCAGTAGATCAGGGGACAATCAGCCCCAGCATTTT.

The V and J genes are TRBV4-3 and TRBJ2-5; 7 bases are a match to TRBD1. The CDR3 is made up of 15 amino acids. Germline assignment: CDR1 LGHNA and CDR2 YSLEER. Trimming removed 4 bases from V and 5 bases from J; junction bases left unmatched: 10. The CDR3 is CASSPGQAMEETQYF. The DNA for the CDR3 is TGCGCCAGCAGCCCAGGACAGGCGATGGAGGAGACCCAGTACTTC.

This clonotype was seen a few times. The chain couples TRBV27 to TRBJ2-1; 16 bases are a match to TRBD2. The CDR3 is 16 amino acids. Germline assignment: CDR1 MNHEY and CDR2 SMNVEV (reference sequence). Trimming took 6 bases from V and 5 from J; bases not matched to a gene: 4. The DNA for the CDR3 is TGTGCCAGCAGCCGGGGACTAGCGGGAGGGAACAATGAGCAGTTCTTC. Encoded protein: CASSRGLAGGNNEQFF.

CDR3: CASSSDSGQGTGELFF. Written as DNA, the CDR3 is TGTGCCAGCAGCTCCGACTCGGGACAGGGAACCGGGGAGCTGTTTTTT. This chain uses TRBV7-2 with TRBJ2-2; 9 nucleotides align to TRBD1. The CDR3 is 16 amino acids. Germline values: CDR1 SGHTA, CDR2 FQGNSA. Trimming took 4 bases from V and 5 from J; bases not matched to a gene: 8.

The J gene is TRBJ2-3, the V gene TRBV7-2; 10 nucleotides align to TRBD2. This CDR3 region has 14 residues. From germline, CDR1 is SGHTA and CDR2 FQGNSA. V dropped 5 bases and J dropped 8; count of bases not matched to a gene: 7. The DNA of the CDR3 is TGTGCCAGCAGCCGGACTAGCGGCCTCGGTACGCAGTATTTT. Protein sequence: CASSRTSGLGTQYF.

Only a few counts were recorded for this clonotype. The chain has TRBV12-3 or TRBV12-4 and TRBJ1-2, with 7 nucleotides matching TRBD1. V was pared by 5 bases and J by 4 bases, with 4 bases of the junction left unmatched. The CDR3 extends over 13 amino acids. CDR3 residues: CASSTGTVYGYTF. CDR3 DNA sequence: TGTGCCAGCAGTACCGGGACAGTCTATGGCTACACCTTC.

The chain carries TRBV18 and TRBJ2-4; unclear D gene. The CDR3 loop spans 13 amino acids. Germline V gene data show CDR1 as KGHSH and CDR2 as LQKENI. Trimming stripped 6 bases from V and 4 bases from J, with 10 bases between. CDR3 coding DNA: TGTGCCAGCTCGGGCGACTTAAAAAACATTCAGTACTTC. Amino acid sequence: CASSGDLKNIQYF.

This clonotype was detected a few times. The chain employs TRBV24-1 and TRBJ2-3; D is possibly TRBD1 or TRBD2 (5 bases each). The CDR3 consists of 17 residues. The V gene lost 7 bases and the J gene lost 2 bases, with 21 bases spanning the gap. Germline-derived CDR1 and CDR2 are KGHDR and SFDVKD. The DNA for the CDR3 is TGTGCCACCAGCCATCGAGGGGTATGGGGTATCACAGATACGCAGTATTTT. Translation gives CATSHRGVWGITDTQYF.

In its sample, this clonotype was seen a few times. J is TRBJ2-2 and V is TRBV10-3; D is unresolved. The V and J ends lost 2 bases and 2 bases respectively, with 9 bases between them. The CDR3 runs to 15 residues. Germline lookup yields CDR1 ENHRY and CDR2 SYGVKD. Here the CDR3 DNA reads TGTGCCATCAGTGAGGGCACCCTTAACACCGGGGAGCTGTTTTTT. The encoded protein is CAISEGTLNTGELFF.

The chain carries TRBV5-5 and TRBJ1-1; D may be TRBD1 (6 bases). The length of the CDR3 is 16 residues. The germline V gene encodes CDR1 SGHKS and CDR2 YYEKEE (reference sequence). V was cut by 4 bases and J by 4 bases, with 20 bases left in between. The CDR3 loop reads CASSLLIIQGTTEAFF. The DNA of the CDR3 is TGTGCCAGCAGCCTACTCATAATACAGGGTACCACTGAAGCTTTCTTT.

The rearrangement links TRBV28 to TRBJ2-1; 9 bases line up with TRBD2. CDR3 size: 18 residues. Germline loops: CDR1 MDHEN, CDR2 SYDVKM. V lost 7 bases, J lost 7 bases, and 20 bases stayed unmatched. The CDR3 sequence is CASTPGWASGTMWNEQFF. CDR3 in DNA: TGTGCCAGCACCCCGGGGTGGGCTAGCGGGACGATGTGGAATGAGCAGTTCTTC.

This chain links TRBV7-6 with TRBJ2-2; possibly TRBD2 for D (6 bases). Looked up from germline, CDR1 is SGHVS and CDR2 is FNYEAQ. V dropped 5 bases and J dropped 6 bases, with 13 bases sitting between them. The CDR3 is 14 residues long. In DNA, the CDR3 is TGTGCCAGCAGCCCAAGACTAGGCCCCGGGGAGCTGTTTTTT. Protein sequence: CASSPRLGPGELFF.

This chain links TRBV27 with TRBJ1-1; D uncertain. There are 13 residues in the CDR3. Germline CDR1 reads MNHEY; CDR2 reads SMNVEV (reference sequence). V lost 3 bases and J lost 1, with 6 bases in between. CDR3 residues: CASSFLRNTEAFF. The CDR3 DNA reads as TGTGCCAGCAGTTTCCTCAGGAACACTGAAGCTTTCTTT.

This chain uses TRBV9 with TRBJ1-4, with D perhaps TRBD1 (6 bases). The CDR3 length is 15 residues. The V end was cut by 3 bases, the J end by 6 bases, with 15 bases between. Germline-derived CDR1 and CDR2 are SGDLS and YYNGEE. The CDR3 bases are TGTGCCAGCAGCGCCCGGCAGGGGTTGGATGAAAAACTGTTTTTT. It specifies CASSARQGLDEKLFF. The full variable domain, in which reference TRBV9 and TRBJ1-4 provide the parts outside the CDR3, is DSGVTQTPKHLITATGQRVTLRCSPRSGDLSVYWYQQSLDQGLQFLIQYYNGEERAKGNILERFSAQQFPDLHSELNLSSLELGDSALYFCASSARQGLDEKLFFGSGTQLSVL.

The chain's CDR3 is CASSQGRWALHF. The CDR3, as DNA: TGTGCCAGCAGCCAAGGGCGGTGGGCCCTCCACTTT. The chain has TRBV3-1 and TRBJ1-6, with D hard to call. V lost 1 base to trimming and J lost 14 bases, with 9 bases between them. The CDR3 contains 12 residues. Looked up from germline, CDR1 is LGHDT and CDR2 is YNNKEL (reference sequence). Using reference TRBV3-1 and TRBJ1-6 for the parts outside the CDR3, the full variable domain is DTAVSQTPKYLVTQMGNDKSIKCEQNLGHDTMYWYKQDSKKFLKIMFSYNNKELIINETVPNRFSPKSPDKAHLNLHINSLELGDSAVYFCASSQGRWALHFGNGTRLTVT.

This clonotype was seen many times. The chain combines TRBV20-1 with TRBJ2-7; TRBD1 aligns across 9 bases. V dropped 6 bases and J dropped 2; count of bases not matched to a gene: 5. The germline V gene encodes CDR1 DFQATT and CDR2 SNEGSKA (reference sequence). The CDR3 length is 13 residues. The CDR3 region is CSAPDRGTYEQYF. The CDR3 DNA reads as TGCAGTGCCCCGGACAGGGGAACCTACGAGCAGTACTTC.

The V and J genes are TRBV6-6 and TRBJ1-5; the match to TRBD1 covers 11 bases. V dropped 5 bases and J dropped 8; count of bases not matched to a gene: 2. The CDR3 consists of 13 residues. CDR1 is MNHNY and CDR2 is SVGAGI in the germline V gene (reference sequence). CDR3 nucleotide sequence: TGTGCCAGCAGTAGGGGACAGGGGGAGCCCCAGCATTTT. This sequence encodes CASSRGQGEPQHF.